This TCR beta chain was sequenced during a study of cytomegalovirus exposure and HLA in healthy donors (dated by TCRdb to 2015 to 2018). Study-wide context: An earlier analysis of some 600 of the donors reported 276 Gb of sequence data and 117 million unique TCR beta sequences obtained from about 170 million T cells. An early release covering roughly 600 HLA-typed donors comprised roughly 300 gigabases of sequencing data and tens of millions of unique TCR sequences. Of the 300 to 500 genotyped donors, 80% to 90% were placed in the genetic ancestry cluster associated with self-reported Caucasian donors. The study aimed to test whether signatures of past pathogen exposure could be identified by cataloging public T cell receptors. Using immunosequencing, the study profiled T cell repertoires from 666 subjects and related those repertoires to cytomegalovirus serostatus. A separate validation cohort of more than 100 different subjects was used in addition to the roughly 640-subject first cohort. The study combined high-throughput TCR immunosequencing, statistical association of individual TCRs with disease status, and machine learning to predict cytomegalovirus infection status. To study patterns of TCR occurrence, a later analysis re-analyzed previously published TCR beta repertoires from around 660 donors and added high-resolution HLA genotyping. Rather than drawing on any new phenotypic data, the later analysis identified candidate immune exposures from TCR beta sequences and the way those sequences occurred across donors. An earlier analysis of nearly 600 of the donors applied high-throughput TCR beta sequencing to assess whether each TCR beta V gene segment acted as functional or pseudogenic. Donor age, sex, ethnicity and CMV serostatus were collected together with the repertoire data. A later genetic analysis took genome-wide SNP genotypes for about 65% of the roughly 670 donors and used that subset as a discovery cohort. Every repertoire in the discovery cohort had been generated on one and the same sequencing platform. HLA typing covered class I and class II loci at four-digit resolution. The number of typed donors differed by locus: about 620-640 for A, B, C, DRB1 and DQB1; some 500 for DQA1; 606 for DPA1; and around 450 for DPB1. Roughly five DR-DQ haplotypes were treated as single units for association and clustering because of strong linkage in the cohort. On average, roughly 250,000 unique TCR beta nucleotide sequences were sequenced per donor among fewer than 500 genotyped donors of the cohort, with 15% to 20% of those sequences being non-productive. Overall study results and their limits: A further reported finding was that TCR beta sequences accurately predicted the HLA-A and HLA-B alleles for most subjects in the first cohort. The presence/absence analyses assumed that sequencing depth was roughly uniform across donors, and that assumption may not be true. According to the authors, the approach could potentially be generalized to other disease states and immunological phenotypes. Because HLA typing was missing for some donors at each locus, association tests included only the typed subset. Linkage disequilibrium might explain the correlated functional status among segregating V segments, but an unknown experimental factor could not be ruled out. A later genetic analysis reported fewer N-insertions in productive TCRs among donors in an Asian-associated ancestry cluster than the roughly 700-donor mean. Because counts were too low, roughly 16 rarely observed V segments, including chromosome 9 orphons, were excluded from the earlier analysis of some 590 of the donors. Because the 87-base-pair reads could not distinguish some IMGT-functional V segments, including TRBV6-2 and TRBV6-3, those segments were excluded. In a later analysis, several top co-occurrence clusters were reported to appear linked to parvovirus B19, influenza, CMV and Epstein-Barr virus. In both the original and validation cohorts, the classifier was reported to diagnose cytomegalovirus status with high specificity and sensitivity. In this cohort, only TCR beta chains were sequenced, and detectable features were limited by the absence of alpha or paired-chain data. For the cohort, immune exposure information was limited to CMV serostatus. A later analysis associated about 17,000 TCR beta sequences with specific HLA alleles at a false discovery rate of 0.05. Broadly in line with IMGT annotations, most TCR beta V segments showed up in productive rearrangements about 87% or about 30% of the time in an earlier analysis of about 500 of the donors. In a later analysis, the rate of TCR association differed among HLA loci, with DRB1 alleles having the most associated TCRs and HLA-C alleles having the fewest. In vitro tests confirmed that a few of the cytomegalovirus-associated TCR beta chains recognize cytomegalovirus antigens. Most CMV-associated TCR beta chains appeared to be HLA-restricted in a later analysis, and the HLA associations seemed to be driven largely by CMV exposure. Strong co-occurrence of HLA alleles, especially DR and DQ, made assigning TCR associations to individual alleles difficult. The study listed 150 to 200 TCR beta chains as associated with cytomegalovirus. In a later analysis, HLA-associated TCR beta chains showed more clonal expansion and lower generation probabilities than non-associated chains that were equally common. A cluster of highly shared sequence variants was judged likely to be a technical artifact of the sequencing pipeline. While some public TCRs were present in many individuals, most TCR sequences turned up only very rarely across donors. In a later genetic analysis, a missense DCLRE1C variant was associated with V-gene and J-gene trimming of TCR beta chains, and the association was replicated in an independent cohort.

The protocol used for the library was the immunoSEQ multiplex PCR assay. For the multiplex PCR, a mixture combining 60 forward primers for TCR Vbeta segments and 13 reverse primers for TCR Jbeta segments was used. Amplification of the CDR3 region of rearranged TCR beta genes was performed with a multiplex PCR assay on genomic DNA. The amplified TCR beta libraries were sequenced on the Illumina HiSeq System as 87-base-pair reads. As for the authors' bioinformatics: A later analysis tallied 80 million to 95 million unique TCR beta chains across the 600 to 700 repertoires, and around 10 million of those chains were shared by two or more donors. To remove PCR and sequencing errors, raw reads were error-corrected and collapsed into unique sequences using a nearest-neighbor algorithm that merged closely related sequences. CDR3 sequences were aligned to IMGT reference sequences to assign V, D and J gene segments. For a sequence to be retained, a match of at least six nucleotides was required to both a V gene segment and a J gene segment. A rearrangement was called productive if the CDR3 had no stop codons and remained in frame with V and J, and every other rearrangement was called non-productive. CDR3 was defined by IMGT convention, running from the second conserved V-encoded cysteine to the conserved J-encoded phenylalanine. Sequences without an unambiguous match to a single V gene segment were excluded from the earlier analysis of several hundred of the donors. An earlier analysis of a few hundred of the donors classified V segments as functional when productive rearrangements were above 56.7% and as segregating when the standard deviation between donors was above 5%. A statistical classification framework was built for diagnosing cytomegalovirus status from the catalog of TCR beta chain sequences. In a later analysis, V and J genes were assigned by comparing TCR nucleotide sequences against IMGT/GENE-DB human TR gene sequences. Using the TCRdist pipeline, a later analysis assigned CDR3 sequences along with most-parsimonious VDJ recombination scenarios. In a later analysis, every TCR beta chain was defined by the combination of its CDR3 amino acid sequence and its V-gene family, and reads without a unique V-gene family were dropped. To address suspected cross-contamination and a sequencing artifact, a later analysis removed several hundred highly shared, low-generation-probability nucleotide sequences. A later analysis calculated a clonal expansion index for each public chain from normalized within-repertoire ranks of inferred template counts. In a later analysis, generation probabilities were computed with a VDJ recombination model fitted to out-of-frame rearrangements, and the resulting probabilities were checked against IGoR. A later analysis scored TCR-TCR, TCR-HLA and TCR-CMV co-occurrence with hypergeometric tests, applying a repertoire-size bias correction to TCR pairs. To estimate false discovery rates, a later analysis permuted the HLA or CMV assignments 20 times. A later analysis grouped co-occurring TCRs with DBSCAN, adding TCRdist sequence similarity when clustering within HLA-allele-positive subsets. Repertoires with fewer than 30,000 or more than 120,000 public chains were left out of co-occurrence clustering, as were a handful of repertoires with anomalous nucleotide sharing. Drawn from immuneACCESS, this table holds only the in-frame rearrangements with V and J called that TCRdb kept. Clones are partly lost; checked studies trace under half to an unresolved V gene and leave the rest unexplained. V, J and clone size were drawn from that table, and D and trimming were deduced from the DNA. For this sample the table gives 110,000 or so clones, of which roughly 69% were detected only once. Clones ranked in the top ten supply 2% to 2.5% of the sample.

CDR3 length: 16 amino acids, cysteine to phenylalanine. Left in the record is the CDR3 DNA by itself, 48 bases read in frame from the first base. CDR1 and CDR2 (MDHEN, SYDVKM) derive from the germline V gene. Clipping removes 6 bases from V and 10 bases from J, with 15 as the unmatched junction base count. Only a few counts were recorded for this clone. Its antigen is unknown. Base qualities are missing; no much larger clone stands one base away. The cohort consisted of hundreds of healthy bone marrow donors. At the time of sampling, every cohort member was nominally healthy, though immune exposures that went unrecorded were likely present. CMV serostatus was recorded as positive for 250 to 300 and negative for about half of the roughly 700 cohort members, whereas no CMV serostatus was recorded for the donor in question. Each donor provided a peripheral blood sample, and peripheral blood mononuclear cells were used for TCR beta sequencing. The Qiagen DNeasy Blood Extraction Kit was used to extract genomic DNA from the blood cell samples.

Rearrangement joined TRBV28 to TRBJ1-6, with TRBD1 identical over 7 junction bases. The source of this sequence is a human donor in good health. Sequences were obtained from PBMCs. The nucleotide sequence is given as TGTGCCAGCAGCCCCCCAAACACAGGGGCTTTGTCACCCCTCCACTTT. It codes for CASSPPNTGALSPLHF.